This entry is about one T cell receptor (beta chain). The method was immunoSEQ multiplex PCR; TCRdb's version includes in-frame clones alone and lacks a portion of them. The sample yields some 86,000 clones, 75% to 95% seen once. Germline V gives CDR1 SGHNT, CDR2 YENEEA. The CDR3 is 13 residues long. The V and J ends lost 2 bases and 6 bases respectively, with 8 bases between them. This specimen belongs to a study of PD-1 blockade in classical Hodgkin lymphoma. Documented time point: cycle 4 day 1 (C4D1), after less than 7 weeks of nivolumab. Every patient was affected by relapse after autologous stem cell transplantation, while exposure to brentuximab vedotin was not uniform.

The sample was peripheral blood mononuclear cells (PBMCs), taken before the fourth cycle of nivolumab. The rearrangement links TRBV11-3 to TRBJ2-1; D not certain. This TCR came from a human donor with classical Hodgkin lymphoma. This CDR3 reads CASSLIFPNEQFF. CDR3 DNA sequence: TGTGCCAGCAGCTTAATCTTCCCCAATGAGCAGTTCTTC. Based on the CDR3 plus reference TRBV11-3 and TRBJ2-1, the full variable domain is EAGVVQSPRYKIIEKKQPVAFWCNPISGHNTLYWYLQNLGQGPELLIRYENEEAVDDSQLPKDRFSAERLKGVDSTLKIQPAELGDSAVYLCASSLIFPNEQFFGPGTRLTVL.